This T cell receptor (beta chain) was observed in a study of cytomegalovirus exposure and HLA in healthy donors. Study-wide points: The majority of TCR sequences were rare, yet some public TCRs appeared in many donors. The majority of CMV-associated TCR beta chains were reported as apparently HLA-restricted in a later analysis.

PCR was performed using 60 Vbeta and 13 Jbeta primers. Sequencing was performed with immunoSEQ multiplex PCR; in TCRdb, only in-frame clones are kept and a portion is missing. The sample lists about 180,000 clones; 85% were seen once. With regard to this clone: The antigen is not known.

The CDR3 runs to 11 residues. Germline CDR1 is DFQATT and CDR2 is SNEGSKA (reference sequence). V shed 6 bases and J shed 6 bases, with 11 bases lying between them. Though nominally healthy at sampling, donors likely had unrecorded immune exposures. The sample consisted of PBMCs. The sequence derives from a boy under 10 years old in good health and CMV-seronegative. This chain links TRBV20-1 with TRBJ1-1, with D unclear. The CDR3 DNA reads TGCAGTGCCCGGGGAGGCGCTGAAGCTTTCTTT. Protein product: CSARGGAEAFF.